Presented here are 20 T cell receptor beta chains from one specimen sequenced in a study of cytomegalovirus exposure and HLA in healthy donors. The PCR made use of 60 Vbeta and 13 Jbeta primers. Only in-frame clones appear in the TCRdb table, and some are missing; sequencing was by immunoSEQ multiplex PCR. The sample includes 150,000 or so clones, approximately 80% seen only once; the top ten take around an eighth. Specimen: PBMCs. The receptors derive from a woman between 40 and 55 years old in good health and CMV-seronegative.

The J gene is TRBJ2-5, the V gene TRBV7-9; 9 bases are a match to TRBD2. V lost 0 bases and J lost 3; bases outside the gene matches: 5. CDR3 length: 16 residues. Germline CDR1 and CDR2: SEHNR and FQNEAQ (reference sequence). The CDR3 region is CASSLAKGLAEETQYF. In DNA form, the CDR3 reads TGTGCCAGCAGCTTAGCTAAGGGACTAGCAGAAGAGACCCAGTACTTC.

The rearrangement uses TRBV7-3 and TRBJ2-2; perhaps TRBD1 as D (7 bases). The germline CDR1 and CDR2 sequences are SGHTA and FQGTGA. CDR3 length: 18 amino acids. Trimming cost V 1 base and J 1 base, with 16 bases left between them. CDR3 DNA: TGTGCCAGCAGCTTAAAGGCCCGACAGGGAGGGAACACCGGGGAGCTGTTTTTT. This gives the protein CASSLKARQGGNTGELFF.

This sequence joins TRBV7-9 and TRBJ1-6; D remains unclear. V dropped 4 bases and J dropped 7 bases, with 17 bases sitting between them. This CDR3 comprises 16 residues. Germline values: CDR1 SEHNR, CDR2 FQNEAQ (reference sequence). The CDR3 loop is CASSSFRVGRNSPLHF. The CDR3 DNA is TGTGCCAGCAGCTCGTTTCGGGTAGGCCGAAATTCACCCCTCCACTTT.

The CDR3 bases are TGTGCCAGCAGCCAATACTATGCGGGGGGAACCTACGAGCAGTACTTC. The encoded protein is CASSQYYAGGTYEQYF. V gene TRBV4-2 combines with J gene TRBJ2-7; 8 nucleotides match TRBD2. Germline lookup yields CDR1 LGHNA and CDR2 YNFKEQ. The CDR3 contains 16 residues. V lost 2 bases, J lost 2 bases, and 8 bases stayed unmatched.

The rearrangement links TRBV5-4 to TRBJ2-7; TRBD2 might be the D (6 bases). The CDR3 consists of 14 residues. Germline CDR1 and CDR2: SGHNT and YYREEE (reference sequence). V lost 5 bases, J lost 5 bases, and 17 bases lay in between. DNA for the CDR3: TGTGCCAGCAGGGCGGGGCAAGTTTCAAACGAGCAGTACTTC. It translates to CASRAGQVSNEQYF.

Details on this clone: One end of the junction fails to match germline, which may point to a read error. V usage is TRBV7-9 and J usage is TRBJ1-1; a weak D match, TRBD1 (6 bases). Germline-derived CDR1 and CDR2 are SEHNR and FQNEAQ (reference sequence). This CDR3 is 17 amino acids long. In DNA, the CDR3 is TGTTCCAGCAGCTACGGGGGGCAGGGTACAGTGAACACTGAAGCTTTCTTT. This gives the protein CSSSYGGQGTVNTEAFF. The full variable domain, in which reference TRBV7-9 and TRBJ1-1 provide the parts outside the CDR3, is DTGVSQNPRHKITKRGQNVTFRCDPISEHNRLYWYRQTLGQGPEFLTYFQNEAQLEKSRLLSDRFSAERPKGSFSTLEIQRTEQGDSAMYLCSSSYGGQGTVNTEAFFGQGTRLTVV.

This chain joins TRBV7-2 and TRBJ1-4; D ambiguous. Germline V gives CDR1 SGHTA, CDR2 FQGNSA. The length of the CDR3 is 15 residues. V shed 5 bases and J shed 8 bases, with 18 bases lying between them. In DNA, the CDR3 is TGTGCCAGCAGCAGAGAACGGGGTCTTGGGGAAAAACTGTTTTTT. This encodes CASSRERGLGEKLFF.

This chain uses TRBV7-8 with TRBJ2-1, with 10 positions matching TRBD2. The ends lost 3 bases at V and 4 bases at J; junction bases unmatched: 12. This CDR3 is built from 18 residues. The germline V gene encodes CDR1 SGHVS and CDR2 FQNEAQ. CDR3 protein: CASSFPRGPSGSYNEQFF. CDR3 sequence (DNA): TGTGCCAGCAGCTTCCCCCGGGGGCCTAGCGGGAGTTACAATGAGCAGTTCTTC.

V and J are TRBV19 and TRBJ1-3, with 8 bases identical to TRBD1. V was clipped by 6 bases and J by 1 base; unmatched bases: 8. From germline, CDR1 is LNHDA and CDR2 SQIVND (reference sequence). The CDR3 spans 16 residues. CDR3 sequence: CASSQTRGLSGNTIYF. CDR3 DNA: TGTGCCAGTAGCCAAACCAGGGGGCTGTCTGGAAACACCATATATTTT.

CDR3 in amino acids: CASSFGGVAKNIQYF. The CDR3 DNA follows: TGTGCCAGCAGTTTTGGGGGGGTAGCCAAAAACATTCAGTACTTC. The chain has TRBV27 and TRBJ2-4, with TRBD2 identical over 7 bases. The germline V gene encodes CDR1 MNHEY and CDR2 SMNVEV (reference sequence). The CDR3 consists of 15 residues. Trimming at V came to 3 bases and at J to 0 bases, leaving 2 bases not matched to a gene.

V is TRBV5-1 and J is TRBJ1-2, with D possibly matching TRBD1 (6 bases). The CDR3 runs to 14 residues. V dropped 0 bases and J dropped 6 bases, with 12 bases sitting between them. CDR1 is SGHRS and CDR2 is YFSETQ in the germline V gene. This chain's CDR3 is CASSLAGGADGYTF. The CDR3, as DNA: TGCGCCAGCAGCTTGGCCGGGGGGGCGGATGGCTACACCTTC.

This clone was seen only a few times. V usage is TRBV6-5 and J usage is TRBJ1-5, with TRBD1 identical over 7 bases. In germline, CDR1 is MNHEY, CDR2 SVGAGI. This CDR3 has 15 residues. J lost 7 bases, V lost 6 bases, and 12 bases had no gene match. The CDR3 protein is CASSSRRQGEQPQHF. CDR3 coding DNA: TGTGCCAGCAGCTCTAGAAGACAGGGAGAGCAGCCCCAGCATTTT.

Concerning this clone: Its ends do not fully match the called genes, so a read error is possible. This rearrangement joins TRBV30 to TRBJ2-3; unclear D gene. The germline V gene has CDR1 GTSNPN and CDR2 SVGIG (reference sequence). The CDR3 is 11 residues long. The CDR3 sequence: CAWSNTDAQYF. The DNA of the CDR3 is TGTGCCTGGAGTAACACAGATGCGCAGTATTTT.

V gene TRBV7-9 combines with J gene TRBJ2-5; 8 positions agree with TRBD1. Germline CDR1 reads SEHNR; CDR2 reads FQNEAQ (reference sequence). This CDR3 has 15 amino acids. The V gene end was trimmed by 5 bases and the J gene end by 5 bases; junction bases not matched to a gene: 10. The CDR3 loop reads CASSPPGQVVETQYF. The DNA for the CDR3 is TGTGCCAGCAGCCCACCGGGACAGGTCGTGGAGACCCAGTACTTC.

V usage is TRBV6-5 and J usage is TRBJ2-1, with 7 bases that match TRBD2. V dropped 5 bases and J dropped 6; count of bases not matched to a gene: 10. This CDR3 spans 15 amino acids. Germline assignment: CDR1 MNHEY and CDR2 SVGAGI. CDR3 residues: CASSTGTSVGNEQFF. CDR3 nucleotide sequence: TGTGCCAGCAGTACCGGCACTAGCGTAGGCAATGAGCAGTTCTTC.

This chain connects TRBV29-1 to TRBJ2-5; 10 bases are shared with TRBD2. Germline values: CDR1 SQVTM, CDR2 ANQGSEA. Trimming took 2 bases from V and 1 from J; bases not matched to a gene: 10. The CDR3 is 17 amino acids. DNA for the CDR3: TGCAGCGTTGAATCCCTAGCGGGGGAATCTACCCAAGAGACCCAGTACTTC. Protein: CSVESLAGESTQETQYF.

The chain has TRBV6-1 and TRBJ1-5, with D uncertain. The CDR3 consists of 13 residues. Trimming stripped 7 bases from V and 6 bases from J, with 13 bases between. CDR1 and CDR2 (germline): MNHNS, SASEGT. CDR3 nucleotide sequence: TGTGCCAGCAAATACGGGGTTTCTCAGCCCCAGCATTTT. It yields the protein CASKYGVSQPQHF.

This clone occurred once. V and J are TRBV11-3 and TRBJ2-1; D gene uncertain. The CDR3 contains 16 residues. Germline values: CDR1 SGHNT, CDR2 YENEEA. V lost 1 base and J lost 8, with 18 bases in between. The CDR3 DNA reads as TGTGCCAGCAGCTTAGTTGTGACAACCCCGGTGCATGAGCAGTTCTTC. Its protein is CASSLVVTTPVHEQFF.

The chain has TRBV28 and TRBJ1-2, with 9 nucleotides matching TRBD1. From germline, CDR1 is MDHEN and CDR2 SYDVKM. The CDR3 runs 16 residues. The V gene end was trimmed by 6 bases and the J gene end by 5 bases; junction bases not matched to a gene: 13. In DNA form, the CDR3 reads TGTGCCAGCAGCCCAGAGGGACAGGGATTCGGGTATGGCTACACCTTC. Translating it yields CASSPEGQGFGYGYTF.

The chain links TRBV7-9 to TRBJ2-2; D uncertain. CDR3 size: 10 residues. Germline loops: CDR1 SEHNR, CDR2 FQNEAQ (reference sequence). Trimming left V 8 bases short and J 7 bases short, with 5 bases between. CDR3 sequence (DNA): TGTGCCAGCTCCGGCGGGGAGCTGTTTTTT. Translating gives CASSGGELFF. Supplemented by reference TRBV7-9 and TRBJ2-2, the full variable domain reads DTGVSQNPRHKITKRGQNVTFRCDPISEHNRLYWYRQTLGQGPEFLTYFQNEAQLEKSRLLSDRFSAERPKGSFSTLEIQRTEQGDSAMYLCASSGGELFFGEGSRLTVL.